This TCR beta chain was found in a study of early T cells in non-severe SARS-CoV-2 infection. Whole-study context: Sequencing was performed on bulk RNA from unsorted whole blood, leaving chains unpaired.

Germline lookup yields CDR1 MNHEY and CDR2 SVGAGI. The CDR3 length is 14 residues. V lost 4 bases to trimming and J lost 5 bases, with 12 bases between them. The protocol attached unique molecular identifiers to individual cDNA molecules. MiXCR, run by TCRdb on the 5' RACE reads, gives a single entry per CDR3 protein. The table lists some 57,000 distinct CDR3 sequences, about 10% of them singletons. This clonotype was seen many times. Antigen: not known. General observations from the study: In VDJdb matching, anti-spike CD8 responses were favored while private and CD4 specificities went missing.

The sequence was collected from an adult who was a healthcare worker with PCR-confirmed SARS-CoV-2 infection or an uninfected control (not recorded which). The sample comprised whole blood. V usage is TRBV6-5 and J usage is TRBJ1-5; weak D call: TRBD1 (5 bases). CDR3 region: CASSFQQGHQPQHF. The CDR3 DNA reads TGTGCCAGCAGTTTTCAGCAGGGTCATCAGCCCCAGCATTTT.